The 6 T cell receptor beta chains below come from one sample, sequenced in a study of cytotoxic CD8 clonotypes in ibrutinib-treated CLL. The assay was immunoSEQ multiplex PCR, and TCRdb's table has in-frame clones only and misses some. The sample holds more than 110,000 clones, approximately 90% seen once. The specimen was PBMCs, collected after 12 months of ibrutinib treatment. These receptors all stem from a human donor with chronic lymphocytic leukemia.

The CDR3 spells CASRLNTDQETQYF. The CDR3 region has the DNA TGTGCCAGCAGATTGAATACCGACCAAGAGACCCAGTACTTC. The chain uses TRBV28 and TRBJ2-5, with D uncertain. Looked up from germline, CDR1 is MDHEN and CDR2 is SYDVKM. Trimming cost V 6 bases and J 0 bases, with 11 bases left between them. CDR3 length: 14 residues.

The rearrangement joins TRBV7-9 to TRBJ2-1; 8 bases fit TRBD1. This CDR3 is 16 amino acids long. Germline loops: CDR1 SEHNR, CDR2 FQNEAQ (reference sequence). Trimming cost V 2 bases and J 3 bases; bases outside gene matches: 6. CDR3 in amino acids: CASSLRDRGLYNEQFF. In DNA form, the CDR3 reads TGTGCCAGCAGCTTAAGAGACAGGGGTCTCTACAATGAGCAGTTCTTC.

The CDR3 coding sequence is TGTGCCAGCAGTAGGGACACACCATTAAACTATGGCTACACCTTC. Its translation: CASSRDTPLNYGYTF. V and J are TRBV27 and TRBJ1-2; the D gene is possibly TRBD1 (6 bases). CDR3 size: 15 residues. V lost 5 bases and J lost 2, with 15 bases in between. Per germline, CDR1 MNHEY and CDR2 SMNVEV (reference sequence).

Regarding this clone: The sample contains more than one DNA sequence encoding this CDR3. The chain uses TRBV29-1 and TRBJ1-1; 7 bases are a match to TRBD1. The germline gives CDR1 SQVTM, CDR2 ANQGSEA. This CDR3 has 12 amino acids. The V and J ends lost 7 bases and 3 bases, in that order; junction bases with no gene match: 5. CDR3 sequence reads: CSARQGDTEAFF. The CDR3 DNA is TGCAGCGCCCGACAGGGCGACACTGAAGCTTTCTTT. Full variable domain (outside the CDR3, taken from reference TRBV29-1 and TRBJ1-1): SAVISQKPSRDICQRGTSLTIQCQVDSQVTMMFWYRQQPGQSLTLIATANQGSEATYESGFVIDKFPISRPNLTFSTLTVSNMSPEDSSIYLCSARQGDTEAFFGQGTRLTVV.

The rearrangement joins TRBV21-1 to TRBJ1-5. TRBV21-1 is deemed a pseudogene. The CDR3 is 10 residues long. CDR3 region: CASLTQPQHF. The CDR3 coding sequence is TGTGCCAGCCTCACCCAGCCCCAGCATTTT.

V gene TRBV27 combines with J gene TRBJ1-1; D is perhaps TRBD1 (5 bases). Germline values: CDR1 MNHEY, CDR2 SMNVEV (reference sequence). CDR3 size: 14 residues. Trimming stripped 8 bases from V and 1 base from J, with 14 bases between. The CDR3 nucleotides are TGTGCCAGCGCAACTCTCAGGGAGAACACTGAAGCTTTCTTT. Translating gives CASATLRENTEAFF.